This T cell receptor (beta chain) was sequenced during a study of T cell changes during pregnancy in multiple sclerosis. The CDR3 has 15 amino acids. V was trimmed by 1 base and J by 0 bases, leaving 10 bases between them. The germline CDR1 and CDR2 sequences are SQVTM and ANQGSEA. Clones were read by immunoSEQ multiplex PCR, and TCRdb kept only the in-frame ones, dropping some. The sample has about 73,000 clones; 90% are singletons. The chain is built from TRBV29-1 and TRBJ2-1; a weak D match, TRBD1 (5 bases). The clonotype was recovered from a female donor in good health, enrolled as a control in a pregnancy study. The sample here was peripheral blood, taken after pregnancy. The CDR3 protein is CSVEGQDNSYNEQFF. CDR3 DNA sequence: TGCAGCGTTGAAGGCCAGGACAACTCCTACAATGAGCAGTTCTTC.